One sample yielded the 12 T cell receptor beta chains listed below, sequenced in a study of blood T cell repertoires in COVID-19. Assay: immunoSEQ multiplex PCR; the TCRdb copy retains only in-frame clones and omits some. The table includes over 400,000 clones, approximately 88% detected once. The sequenced sample was peripheral blood. These receptors came from a woman in her 50s with COVID-19, enrolled during active disease.

J is TRBJ1-4 and V is TRBV3-1 (or the pseudogene TRBV3-2); D not certain. This CDR3 has 14 residues. The V end lost 4 bases, the J end lost 8 bases, and 14 bases lay between the germline ends. Germline lookup yields CDR1 LGHDT and CDR2 YNNKEL (reference sequence). DNA of the CDR3: TGTGCCAGCAGCCCCCTCGGGCGGGTCGAAAAACTGTTTTTT. It encodes CASSPLGRVEKLFF.

The rearrangement joins TRBV5-1 to TRBJ1-6; TRBD1 might be the D (5 bases). The germline gives CDR1 SGHRS, CDR2 YFSETQ. V was cut by 6 bases and J by 7 bases, with 14 bases left in between. The CDR3 length is 14 residues. The CDR3 DNA reads TGCGCCAGCACCTTCGGGGGAGGGAATTCACCCCTCCACTTT. Amino acid sequence: CASTFGGGNSPLHF.

This rearrangement joins TRBV7-9 to TRBJ1-1; D remains unclear. V lost 6 bases, J lost 5 bases, and 16 bases lay in between. From germline, CDR1 is SEHNR and CDR2 FQNEAQ (reference sequence). The length of the CDR3 is 14 residues. The CDR3 sequence: CASRAEELATEAFF. CDR3 coding DNA: TGTGCCAGCAGGGCGGAGGAACTCGCTACTGAAGCTTTCTTT.

The J gene is TRBJ2-2, the V gene TRBV30; 8 bases align to TRBD1. CDR3 length: 17 residues. The germline CDR1 and CDR2 sequences are GTSNPN and SVGIG (reference sequence). Germline trimming cut 2 bases from V and 7 bases from J; bases unmatched to any gene: 15. CDR3 nucleotides: TGTGCCTGGAGTCTGTCCCCCGAACAGGGGGGCCACGGGGAGCTGTTTTTT. It specifies CAWSLSPEQGGHGELFF.

The J gene is TRBJ1-5, the V gene TRBV30, with D hard to call. The CDR3 is made up of 13 amino acids. Trimming pared 5 bases from V and 0 bases from J, leaving 8 bases between. Germline V CDR1 and CDR2: GTSNPN, SVGIG (reference sequence). The CDR3 is CAWRGNSNQPQHF. The CDR3 coding sequence is TGTGCCTGGCGGGGAAATAGCAATCAGCCCCAGCATTTT.

This clone appeared a single time. The V and J genes are TRBV7-2 and TRBJ2-7, with TRBD1 as a possible D gene (5 bases). The CDR3 spans 15 residues. Per the germline V gene, CDR1 is SGHTA and CDR2 is FQGNSA. Trimming shortened V by 0 bases and J by 3 bases, and 12 bases separated the two germline ends. The CDR3 nucleotides are TGTGCCAGCAGCTTAGCGGGTGACAGCTTCTACGAGCAGTACTTC. It specifies CASSLAGDSFYEQYF.

This clone was observed a handful of times. The rearrangement uses TRBV7-2 and TRBJ1-1; 7 bases are shared with TRBD1. V lost 1 base to trimming and J lost 1 base; unmatched junction nucleotides: 3. Germline V gene sequence: CDR1 SGHTA, CDR2 FQGNSA. This CDR3 has 15 residues. The DNA for the CDR3 is TGTGCCAGCAGCTTAGTGGGGACAGCGAACACTGAAGCTTTCTTT. Its protein is CASSLVGTANTEAFF.

In its sample, this clone was seen once. The chain links TRBV11-1 to TRBJ1-6, with D hard to call. This CDR3 is built from 14 residues. V was trimmed by 5 bases and J by 6 bases, leaving 11 bases between them. Germline V gene lookup returns CDR1 SGHAT and CDR2 FQDESV (reference sequence). The CDR3 sequence is CASSPRAFNSPLHF. The CDR3 bases are TGTGCCAGCAGCCCGCGAGCCTTTAATTCACCCCTCCACTTT.

The chain combines TRBV19 with TRBJ2-1; tentative D call: TRBD1 (5 bases). The germline V gene encodes CDR1 LNHDA and CDR2 SQIVND (reference sequence). Trimming removed 3 bases at V and 5 bases at J, with 17 bases between. The CDR3 consists of 16 residues. CDR3 region: CASSIMGTGHHNEQFF. In DNA form, the CDR3 reads TGTGCCAGTAGTATTATGGGTACCGGACACCACAATGAGCAGTTCTTC.

In DNA form, the CDR3 reads TGCGCCAGCAGCTCGGGGGGTGTCGAGTACTTC. It yields the protein CASSSGGVEYF. V gene TRBV5-1 combines with J gene TRBJ2-7; 7 nucleotides match TRBD2. Germline CDR1 reads SGHRS; CDR2 reads YFSETQ. CDR3 length equals 11 residues. V lost 3 bases to trimming and J lost 11 bases; unmatched junction nucleotides: 5.

The genes are TRBV5-1 and TRBJ2-3; TRBD2 matches 10 bases. V shed 4 bases and J 1 base; nucleotides not matched to a gene: 3. This CDR3 region has 15 residues. Germline assignment: CDR1 SGHRS and CDR2 YFSETQ. CDR3 in amino acids: CASSIGTSGTDTQYF. The CDR3 region has the DNA TGCGCCAGCAGCATAGGGACTAGCGGCACAGATACGCAGTATTTT.

This sequence joins TRBV5-8 and TRBJ1-2, with TRBD1 as a possible D gene (5 bases). CDR3 length: 16 amino acids. The germline V and J ends were trimmed by 3 bases and 4 bases, with 19 bases remaining between them. From germline, CDR1 is SGHTS and CDR2 YDEGEE. CDR3 nucleotide sequence: TGTGCCAGCAGCTCAGGAAGGCAGGGCTCCATCTATGGCTACACCTTC. This encodes CASSSGRQGSIYGYTF.